The rows below give T cell receptor beta chains drawn from one sample of a study of cytomegalovirus exposure and HLA in healthy donors. Clones were sequenced by immunoSEQ multiplex PCR, and TCRdb holds only the in-frame ones, with some missing. The sample consists of about 160,000 clones, roughly 80% of them appearing once. Sequenced input: PBMCs. These receptors were collected from a woman in her thirties in good health and CMV-seropositive. The CDR3 runs from the conserved cysteine through the conserved F or W. A D gene is named only where the DNA matches it firmly. Rows may omit the clone size; those that give it use once, few, many or a size class.

CDR3nt: TGTGCCAGCACCCTGGGGGGGGCTTCCACTGAAGCTTTCTTT
CDR3aa: CASTLGGASTEAFF
len: 14
d_gene: -
abundance: once
v_gene: TRBV12-1
j_gene: TRBJ1-1

CDR3nt: TGTGCCAGCAGTGTTTCTCATGAAAAACTGTTTTTT
CDR3aa: CASSVSHEKLFF
len: 12
d_gene: -
abundance: once
v_gene: TRBV2
j_gene: TRBJ1-4

CDR3nt: TGCGCCAGCAGCCCGACAGGGTCCTACGAGCAGTACTTC
CDR3aa: CASSPTGSYEQYF
len: 13
d_gene: TRBD1
abundance: -
v_gene: TRBV5-1
j_gene: TRBJ2-7

CDR3nt: TGTGCCAGCAGTGAAGAAAGGACAGGGAACGAGCAGTACTTC
CDR3aa: CASSEERTGNEQYF
len: 14
d_gene: TRBD1
abundance: -
v_gene: TRBV2
j_gene: TRBJ2-7

CDR3nt: TGTGCCTCAGGGGGAGGGAACACTGAAGCTTTCTTT
CDR3aa: CASGGGNTEAFF
len: 12
d_gene: TRBD1
abundance: -
v_gene: TRBV10-3
j_gene: TRBJ1-1

CDR3nt: TGCAGCGTAGAAACCCCGGACAGGGATCCAACTAGCACAGATACGCAGTATTTT
CDR3aa: CSVETPDRDPTSTDTQYF
len: 18
d_gene: TRBD1
abundance: -
v_gene: TRBV29-1
j_gene: TRBJ2-3

CDR3nt: TGTGCCAGCTCCCAAGGGACGGGGGGACTCCCCTACGAGCAGTACTTC
CDR3aa: CASSQGTGGLPYEQYF
len: 16
d_gene: TRBD2
abundance: -
v_gene: TRBV18
j_gene: TRBJ2-7

CDR3nt: TGCGCCAGCACCCCGACAGGGCCGTTCTATGACGAGCAGTACTTC
CDR3aa: CASTPTGPFYDEQYF
len: 15
d_gene: TRBD1
abundance: few
v_gene: TRBV5-1
j_gene: TRBJ2-7

CDR3nt: TGTGCCAGCAGCGAACATCAGGGGGCGGGATTTTACAATGAGCAGTTCTTC
CDR3aa: CASSEHQGAGFYNEQFF
len: 17
d_gene: TRBD1
abundance: -
v_gene: TRBV2
j_gene: TRBJ2-1

CDR3nt: TGTGCCAGCAGTGGGAGCGGGCATGCTTCACCCCTCCACTTT
CDR3aa: CASSGSGHASPLHF
len: 14
d_gene: -
abundance: -
v_gene: TRBV6-1
j_gene: TRBJ1-6

CDR3nt: TGTGCCAGCAGGAGGGGACAGGCGACCGGCTACACCTTC
CDR3aa: CASRRGQATGYTF
len: 13
d_gene: TRBD1
abundance: -
v_gene: TRBV6-6
j_gene: TRBJ1-2

CDR3nt: TGTGCCAGCTCACCCCTCCCCGATGGCTACACCTTC
CDR3aa: CASSPLPDGYTF
len: 12
d_gene: -
abundance: -
v_gene: TRBV18
j_gene: TRBJ1-2

CDR3nt: TGTGCCAGCAGCACGAGGGGGAGAGAGGCCAAAAACATTCAGTACTTC
CDR3aa: CASSTRGREAKNIQYF
len: 16
d_gene: -
abundance: few
v_gene: TRBV7-2
j_gene: TRBJ2-4

CDR3nt: TGTGCCAGCAGCTTTCGACAGGGAGGTATAGAGACCCAGTACTTC
CDR3aa: CASSFRQGGIETQYF
len: 15
d_gene: -
abundance: -
v_gene: TRBV11-3
j_gene: TRBJ2-5

CDR3nt: TGTGCCACTGGGACAGGTGAAGGTCGGGGCTACACCTTC
CDR3aa: CATGTGEGRGYTF
len: 13
d_gene: TRBD1
abundance: -
v_gene: TRBV15
j_gene: TRBJ1-2

CDR3nt: TGCGCCAGCAGCTTGGCCCGCGGGGGGGCGCGGGTCGGGGAGCTGTTTTTT
CDR3aa: CASSLARGGARVGELFF
len: 17
d_gene: TRBD2
abundance: -
v_gene: TRBV5-1
j_gene: TRBJ2-2

CDR3nt: TGTGCCAGCAGCGTGGAAGCGGGGGGAAACATTCAGTACTTC
CDR3aa: CASSVEAGGNIQYF
len: 14
d_gene: TRBD2
abundance: few
v_gene: TRBV9
j_gene: TRBJ2-4

CDR3nt: TGCGCCAGCAGCGAGGGACTAGCGGGGCCAGATACGCAGTATTTT
CDR3aa: CASSEGLAGPDTQYF
len: 15
d_gene: TRBD2
abundance: -
v_gene: TRBV5-1
j_gene: TRBJ2-3

CDR3nt: TGTGCCAGCAGCTTAGACAACCAGCCCCAGCATTTT
CDR3aa: CASSLDNQPQHF
len: 12
d_gene: -
abundance: once
v_gene: TRBV7-9
j_gene: TRBJ1-5

CDR3nt: TGTGCCAGCAGCCGAGGACAGGGAATTTTGAATTCACCCCTCCACTTT
CDR3aa: CASSRGQGILNSPLHF
len: 16
d_gene: TRBD1
abundance: -
v_gene: TRBV7-6
j_gene: TRBJ1-6

CDR3nt: TGCGCCAGCAGCTTAAGTAAAGCTGATACGCAGTATTTT
CDR3aa: CASSLSKADTQYF
len: 13
d_gene: -
abundance: -
v_gene: TRBV4-3
j_gene: TRBJ2-3

CDR3nt: TGTGCCAGCAGCTTAGTGGGTGGGGGGGGCCTTAGCAATCAGCCCCAGCATTTT
CDR3aa: CASSLVGGGGLSNQPQHF
len: 18
d_gene: -
abundance: -
v_gene: TRBV7-2
j_gene: TRBJ1-5

CDR3nt: TGTGCCAGCAGCCAAGTGCCAGGCACTGAAGCTTTCTTT
CDR3aa: CASSQVPGTEAFF
len: 13
d_gene: -
abundance: -
v_gene: TRBV14
j_gene: TRBJ1-1

CDR3nt: TGTGCCAGCTCACCACGCAGTTTCCCACGTGGCAATGAGCAGTTCTTC
CDR3aa: CASSPRSFPRGNEQFF
len: 16
d_gene: -
abundance: -
v_gene: TRBV18
j_gene: TRBJ2-1

CDR3nt: TGTGCCAGCAGGCAACAGGCATTGGGCAATCAGCCCCAGCATTTT
CDR3aa: CASRQQALGNQPQHF
len: 15
d_gene: -
abundance: -
v_gene: TRBV6-1
j_gene: TRBJ1-5

CDR3nt: TGTGCCAGCAGCGTAGCGCCCCGGGACAGGAGAATTAGCAATCAGCCCCAGCATTTT
CDR3aa: CASSVAPRDRRISNQPQHF
len: 19
d_gene: TRBD1
abundance: -
v_gene: TRBV9
j_gene: TRBJ1-5

CDR3nt: TGTGCCAGCAGTTTATACCGGGAGACCCAGTACTTC
CDR3aa: CASSLYRETQYF
len: 12
d_gene: -
abundance: -
v_gene: TRBV28
j_gene: TRBJ2-5

CDR3nt: TGTGCCAGCAGCTCCAGACAGGGAAGGGAGCTGTTTTTT
CDR3aa: CASSSRQGRELFF
len: 13
d_gene: TRBD1
abundance: -
v_gene: TRBV7-2
j_gene: TRBJ2-2

CDR3nt: TGTGCCAGCCAGACTCTCTCTGGAAACACCATATATTTT
CDR3aa: CASQTLSGNTIYF
len: 13
d_gene: -
abundance: -
v_gene: TRBV21-1
j_gene: TRBJ1-3

CDR3nt: TGTGCCAGCAGCAAACCACGCTACTCCTACAATGAGCAGTTCTTC
CDR3aa: CASSKPRYSYNEQFF
len: 15
d_gene: -
abundance: -
v_gene: TRBV7-8
j_gene: TRBJ2-1

CDR3nt: TGTGCCAGCAGCGTAGCAGGGGTCGGCAATCAGCCCCAGCATTTT
CDR3aa: CASSVAGVGNQPQHF
len: 15
d_gene: -
abundance: few
v_gene: TRBV9
j_gene: TRBJ1-5

CDR3nt: TGTGCCAGCAGCTTACCAGGGGTTCTCTACGAGCAGTACTTC
CDR3aa: CASSLPGVLYEQYF
len: 14
d_gene: -
abundance: -
v_gene: TRBV7-9
j_gene: TRBJ2-7

CDR3nt: TGTGCCAGCAGCCGTCGGAGTGTAGCGGGGGGCTATTCCGGGGAGCTGTTTTTT
CDR3aa: CASSRRSVAGGYSGELFF
len: 18
d_gene: TRBD2
abundance: -
v_gene: TRBV4-2
j_gene: TRBJ2-2

CDR3nt: TGCGCCAGCAGCTCGGGACTGCAAAATACGCAGTATTTT
CDR3aa: CASSSGLQNTQYF
len: 13
d_gene: -
abundance: few
v_gene: TRBV5-1
j_gene: TRBJ2-3

CDR3nt: TGTGCCAGCAGTGAGGAGGGGAGGGACACCGGGGAGCTGTTTTTT
CDR3aa: CASSEEGRDTGELFF
len: 15
d_gene: TRBD2
abundance: few
v_gene: TRBV2
j_gene: TRBJ2-2

CDR3nt: TGTGCCAGCAGCTTGACATCCTCCTCTGGGGCCAACGTCCTGACTTTC
CDR3aa: CASSLTSSSGANVLTF
len: 16
d_gene: -
abundance: -
v_gene: TRBV5-4
j_gene: TRBJ2-6

CDR3nt: TGTGCCAGCAGTGAAATTAACAGGTTTGGCTACACCTTC
CDR3aa: CASSEINRFGYTF
len: 13
d_gene: -
abundance: -
v_gene: TRBV2
j_gene: TRBJ1-2

CDR3nt: TGTGCCAGCAGCTTGCGCAGGGTCCTAGACTACGAGCAGTACTTC
CDR3aa: CASSLRRVLDYEQYF
len: 15
d_gene: -
abundance: -
v_gene: TRBV5-6
j_gene: TRBJ2-7

CDR3nt: TGTGCCAGCAGCTTAGGAGCGGGGGCGGGGGTTTCCTACGAGCAGTACTTC
CDR3aa: CASSLGAGAGVSYEQYF
len: 17
d_gene: TRBD2
abundance: once
v_gene: TRBV11-2
j_gene: TRBJ2-7

CDR3nt: TGTGCCAGCACCAATTTGCCGGGACAGGGCTACAATGAGCAGTTCTTC
CDR3aa: CASTNLPGQGYNEQFF
len: 16
d_gene: TRBD1
abundance: -
v_gene: TRBV28
j_gene: TRBJ2-1

CDR3nt: TGCAGCGTTGAAGACATTTGGGCAGGAGGAGACTATGGCTACACCTTC
CDR3aa: CSVEDIWAGGDYGYTF
len: 16
d_gene: -
abundance: -
v_gene: TRBV29-1
j_gene: TRBJ1-2

CDR3nt: TGTGCCAGCAGCTTAACGTGGACAGGGGACACTGAAGCTTTCTTT
CDR3aa: CASSLTWTGDTEAFF
len: 15
d_gene: TRBD1
abundance: -
v_gene: TRBV5-6
j_gene: TRBJ1-1

CDR3nt: TGTGCCAGCATGAGGACAGGGAACACCGGGGAGCTGTTTTTT
CDR3aa: CASMRTGNTGELFF
len: 14
d_gene: TRBD1
abundance: -
v_gene: TRBV6-5
j_gene: TRBJ2-2

CDR3nt: TGTGCCAGTAACCCTACGGACAGGGCGATCTCTGGAAACACCATATATTTT
CDR3aa: CASNPTDRAISGNTIYF
len: 17
d_gene: TRBD1
abundance: -
v_gene: TRBV19
j_gene: TRBJ1-3

CDR3nt: TGTGCCAGCAGTGATGACAGGGTGGGATTTTCACCCCTCCACTTT
CDR3aa: CASSDDRVGFSPLHF
len: 15
d_gene: TRBD1
abundance: -
v_gene: TRBV2
j_gene: TRBJ1-6

CDR3nt: TGTGCCAGCAGCTTACCCAGGGGAAGTTTAGCTAACTATGGCTACACCTTC
CDR3aa: CASSLPRGSLANYGYTF
len: 17
d_gene: -
abundance: -
v_gene: TRBV9
j_gene: TRBJ1-2

CDR3nt: TGTGCCAGTAGTCCGCGGGACAGGACCTACGAGCAGTACTTC
CDR3aa: CASSPRDRTYEQYF
len: 14
d_gene: TRBD1
abundance: -
v_gene: TRBV19
j_gene: TRBJ2-7

CDR3nt: TGTGCCAGCAGTGGTGAATGGTTTTCGAGGAATTCACCCCTCCACTTT
CDR3aa: CASSGEWFSRNSPLHF
len: 16
d_gene: -
abundance: -
v_gene: TRBV6-1
j_gene: TRBJ1-6

CDR3nt: TGCGCCAGCAGCCAAGCAACAGGTCTTTATGCTATCTTC
CDR3aa: CASSQATGLYAIF
len: 13
d_gene: -
abundance: -
v_gene: TRBV4-3
j_gene: TRBJ1-2

CDR3nt: TGTGCCAGCCGACCCCGGGTCGTCACCTACGAGCAGTACTTC
CDR3aa: CASRPRVVTYEQYF
len: 14
d_gene: -
abundance: few
v_gene: TRBV27
j_gene: TRBJ2-7

CDR3nt: TGTGCCAGCAGCTTGGTGGGGGGGGCGTACACTGAAGCTTTCTTT
CDR3aa: CASSLVGGAYTEAFF
len: 15
d_gene: -
abundance: -
v_gene: TRBV5-6
j_gene: TRBJ1-1

CDR3nt: TGTGCCAGCTCTCTACCGGGACAGGGGGCACAGCCCCAGCATTTT
CDR3aa: CASSLPGQGAQPQHF
len: 15
d_gene: TRBD1
abundance: few
v_gene: TRBV6-1
j_gene: TRBJ1-5

CDR3nt: TGTGCCAGCAGCTCAAACGGGGGGCCACCAGGGCCCCAGCATTTT
CDR3aa: CASSSNGGPPGPQHF
len: 15
d_gene: -
abundance: -
v_gene: TRBV7-9
j_gene: TRBJ1-5

CDR3nt: TGTGCCAGCAGCTTATCGGCCTACGAGCAGTACTTC
CDR3aa: CASSLSAYEQYF
len: 12
d_gene: -
abundance: -
v_gene: TRBV7-8
j_gene: TRBJ2-7

CDR3nt: TGTGCCAGCAGCTTAGTCCGGGGGGTGAAGGGGACGGACTATGGCTACACCTTC
CDR3aa: CASSLVRGVKGTDYGYTF
len: 18
d_gene: -
abundance: -
v_gene: TRBV7-9
j_gene: TRBJ1-2

CDR3nt: TGTGCCAGCAGCGTAACCGAGTACAATGAGCAGTTCTTC
CDR3aa: CASSVTEYNEQFF
len: 13
d_gene: -
abundance: -
v_gene: TRBV9
j_gene: TRBJ2-1

CDR3nt: TGTGCCAGCAGCCCCAGGGTTTATTCACCCCTCCACTTT
CDR3aa: CASSPRVYSPLHF
len: 13
d_gene: -
abundance: -
v_gene: TRBV7-2
j_gene: TRBJ1-6

CDR3nt: TGTGCCAGCAGCTTAGTACGAGCCGAGCAGTACTTC
CDR3aa: CASSLVRAEQYF
len: 12
d_gene: -
abundance: few
v_gene: TRBV5-6
j_gene: TRBJ2-7